This T cell receptor beta chain appears in the sequencing data of a study of technical replicates of blood from several donors. The assay was immunoSEQ multiplex PCR, and TCRdb's table has in-frame clones only and misses some. This table holds tens of thousands of clones, roughly 91% found once. With V trimmed by 0 bases and J by 1 base, 2 bases remained unmatched. The germline gives CDR1 ENHRY, CDR2 SYGVKD. This CDR3 has 16 amino acids. Sequencing was carried out using PBMCs. The genes are TRBV10-3 and TRBJ2-3, with 9 positions matching TRBD2. This TCR was recovered from a human donor in good health. Some clones in this sample may be carry-over from other donors' samples. CDR3: CAISESVAGGTDTQYF. The CDR3 DNA reads TGTGCCATCAGTGAGTCGGTAGCGGGAGGCACAGATACGCAGTATTTT.